This T cell receptor beta chain was observed in a study of OX40 agonist ivuxolimab in advanced cancers. Method: immunoSEQ multiplex PCR; TCRdb's copy keeps in-frame clones and lacks some. This table holds approximately 94,000 clones, under 95% found once. V lost 5 bases, J lost 3 bases, and 8 bases stayed unmatched. The germline V gene encodes CDR1 LNHDA and CDR2 SQIVND (reference sequence). The CDR3 consists of 15 residues. The TCR sequence derives from an adult with an advanced solid tumor such as melanoma, head and neck, liver or kidney cancer. The chain links TRBV19 to TRBJ2-7; 9 bases match TRBD1. Sequences were derived from CD4+ or CD8+ T cells sorted from blood, sampled in a trial of the OX40 agonist ivuxolimab. This CDR3 reads CASSSSETGGYEQYF. In DNA, the CDR3 is TGTGCCAGTAGTTCCTCGGAGACAGGGGGCTACGAGCAGTACTTC.